This TCR beta chain was captured in a study of T-cell memory formation after mild COVID-19. Trimming stripped 2 bases from V and 8 bases from J, with 19 bases between. Germline assignment: CDR1 LNHDA and CDR2 SQIVND (reference sequence). The CDR3 length is 16 residues. Study-wide findings and caveats: Contracting CD4+ clones sat mainly in CM and EM; CD8+ in EMRA. Researchers found some responding clones in pre-infection memory, a sign that cross-reactive memory joined.

This clonotype came up a few times. What it recognizes is unknown. Amplification by 5'RACE using constant-segment primers produced TCR alpha and TCR beta cDNA libraries that carried sample barcodes and UMIs. TCRdb recomputed calls from the 5' RACE reads with MiXCR, one row per CDR3 protein. Of hundreds of thousands of distinct CDR3 sequences listed, approximately 24% are singletons. Sequenced sample: PBMCs or a T cell subset sorted from them (not recorded which). This receptor was taken from an adult woman who had mild COVID-19 (a few samples of this study predate the infection). Cell type and time point are not known. The chain joins TRBV19 to TRBJ2-1, with D perhaps TRBD2 (6 bases). The CDR3 sequence: CASSIFSTGVKDEQFF. Written as DNA, the CDR3 is TGTGCCAGTAGTATATTTTCTACGGGAGTCAAAGATGAGCAGTTCTTC.